A single T cell receptor (beta chain) is shown here with its context. Germline and junction disagree at one end, which may indicate a read error. Each 20-30 mg portion of unsorted bulk tissue served as the source for co-extraction of RNA and DNA. The entry originates in a study of tumor-infiltrating lymphocytes in primary liver carcinoma. Making TCR beta cDNA involved 400 to 600 ng total RNA and a constant-region primer. TCR beta libraries came from three nested multiplex PCR rounds using slightly modified ARM-PCR. TCRdb called the multiplex PCR reads again in MiXCR, with one record for every CDR3 protein. The data contain tens of thousands of distinct CDR3 sequences, roughly 73% of them seen just once; the ten biggest clones take up 38%. Sequenced input: tumor-adjacent normal liver tissue. The sequence derives from a woman between 25 and 40 years old with primary liver carcinoma and hepatitis B virus infection.

CDR3 sequence: CASKRAGEYQESQYF. CDR3 coding DNA: TGTGCCAGCAAACGAGCGGGAGAGTACCAAGAGAGCCAGTACTTC. This sequence joins TRBV7-8 and TRBJ2-5; 8 nucleotides agree with TRBD2. This CDR3 is built from 15 residues. Per the germline V gene, CDR1 is SGHVS and CDR2 is FQNEAQ.